This T cell receptor (beta chain) was identified in a study of early T cells in non-severe SARS-CoV-2 infection. Study overall: Sequencing used unsorted whole-blood bulk RNA, so chains lack pairing.

Molecules of cDNA were individually given unique molecular identifiers that were attached to them. TCRdb processed the 5' RACE reads anew with MiXCR; each CDR3 protein has one entry. The sample contains roughly 61,000 distinct CDR3 sequences, about 12% of which appear only once. With regard to this clonotype: The antigen is unknown.

CDR1 SGHVS and CDR2 FQNEAQ come from the germline V gene. J gave up 2 bases and V 5 bases, and 6 bases lay outside the gene matches. CDR3 length equals 15 residues. Study-level points and caveats: Private and CD4 specificities were missed by VDJdb matching, which favored anti-spike CD8 responses.

The TCR comes from an adult who was a healthcare worker with PCR-confirmed SARS-CoV-2 infection or an uninfected control (not recorded which). Sequences were derived from whole blood, sampled at baseline. The genes are TRBV7-8 and TRBJ2-3; TRBD2 matches 8 bases. CDR3: CASSPRGGNTDTQYF. The CDR3 DNA sequence: TGTGCCAGCAGCCCCCGGGGGGGGAACACAGATACGCAGTATTTT.